Presented here are 13 T cell receptor beta chains from one specimen sequenced in a study of identical twins. TCRdb analysed the 5' RACE reads with MiXCR anew, one entry per CDR3 protein. The sample holds about 250,000 distinct CDR3 sequences; around an eighth are singletons and the top ten take around 9%. Input material: memory (CD45RO+) T cells sorted from blood. These receptors originate from a woman in her late teens or twenties in good health.

In this sample, this clonotype turned up many times. CDR3 amino acids: CASSLAGVSYNEQFF. DNA for the CDR3: TGTGCCAGCAGTTTAGCGGGAGTCTCCTACAATGAGCAGTTCTTC. V gene TRBV12-3 or TRBV12-4 combines with J gene TRBJ2-1; D is possibly TRBD2 (5 bases). V was trimmed by 0 bases and J by 0 bases, leaving 6 bases between them. The CDR3 is 15 residues long.

As DNA, the CDR3 is TGCGCCAGCAGCTTGGGTGGCGTGATCCAAGAGACCCAGTACTTC. Amino acid sequence: CASSLGGVIQETQYF. The V call is TRBV5-1, the J call TRBJ2-5; D unresolved. CDR3 length: 15 amino acids. V was cut by 0 bases and J by 1 base, with 10 bases left in between. The germline V gene encodes CDR1 SGHRS and CDR2 YFSETQ.

At least ten counts were recorded for this clonotype. V is TRBV20-1 and J is TRBJ2-1, with 12 nucleotides matching TRBD2. CDR1 and CDR2 from the germline V gene are DFQATT and SNEGSKA (reference sequence). The ends lost 8 bases at V and 10 bases at J; junction bases unmatched: 9. CDR3 length equals 13 residues. The CDR3 is CSLSSGGGGEQFF. CDR3 bases: TGCAGTCTCTCTAGCGGGGGGGGCGGAGAGCAGTTCTTC.

V is TRBV5-1 and J is TRBJ2-2; D not certain. Trimming shortened V by 2 bases and J by 5 bases, and 13 bases separated the two germline ends. The CDR3 consists of 15 residues. The germline CDR1 and CDR2 sequences are SGHRS and YFSETQ. The CDR3 region is CASSFGSVLTGELFF. The DNA of the CDR3 is TGCGCCAGCAGCTTCGGGTCCGTTTTGACCGGGGAGCTGTTTTTT.

The chain uses TRBV9 and TRBJ2-1; maybe TRBD2 (7 bases). This CDR3 has 15 amino acids. Trimming pared 3 bases from V and 5 bases from J, leaving 15 bases between. Germline CDR1 and CDR2: SGDLS and YYNGEE. The CDR3 region has the DNA TGTGCCAGCAGCGAGGGGAGGGGGATAAACAATGAGCAGTTCTTC. Amino acid sequence: CASSEGRGINNEQFF.

This clonotype was seen at least ten times. The chain combines TRBV29-1 with TRBJ2-3; 9 bases match TRBD1. J was trimmed by 4 bases and V by 3 bases; bases with no gene match: 11. Germline-derived CDR1 and CDR2 are SQVTM and ANQGSEA. The CDR3 covers 16 residues. The CDR3 spells CSVDGRTGGASDTQYF. In DNA, the CDR3 is TGCAGCGTTGATGGGCGAACAGGGGGCGCATCAGATACGCAGTATTTT.

This clonotype was counted many times. The chain couples TRBV25-1 to TRBJ2-5; D might be TRBD2 (5 bases). CDR3 length equals 16 residues. CDR1 is MGHDK and CDR2 is SYGVNS in the germline V gene. V was clipped by 3 bases and J by 2 bases, with 16 bases between them. The CDR3 region has the DNA TGTGCCAGCAGTGATCACCGAGGGTGGATACAAGAGACCCAGTACTTC. Its translation is CASSDHRGWIQETQYF.

The chain has TRBV29-1 and TRBJ2-1; 9 bases map to TRBD2. Germline assignment: CDR1 SQVTM and CDR2 ANQGSEA. This CDR3 region has 14 residues. The ends lost 1 base at V and 7 bases at J; junction bases unmatched: 5. As DNA, the CDR3 is TGCAGCGTTGAAGGCGGGAGGGCCGCGAATGAGCAGTTCTTC. Translation gives CSVEGGRAANEQFF.

The sample holds a few counts of this clonotype. V gene TRBV20-1 combines with J gene TRBJ2-1, with D uncertain. CDR1 and CDR2 (germline): DFQATT, SNEGSKA (reference sequence). Trimming removed 5 bases from V and 7 bases from J, with 12 bases in between. CDR3 size: 12 residues. The CDR3 is CSAPITLNEQFF. In DNA form, the CDR3 reads TGCAGTGCTCCTATCACTTTAAATGAGCAGTTCTTC.

The chain employs TRBV7-2 and TRBJ2-2; D is ambiguous. The germline gives CDR1 SGHTA, CDR2 FQGNSA. The CDR3 is made up of 14 amino acids. V was shortened by 5 bases and J by 3 bases, with 10 bases between the two germline ends. CDR3 region: CASSLVRYTGELFF. The CDR3 region has the DNA TGTGCCAGCAGCCTAGTCCGTTACACCGGGGAGCTGTTTTTT.

This clonotype was seen a handful of times. The chain links TRBV7-8 to TRBJ2-5; tentative D call: TRBD1 (5 bases). Germline V gene lookup returns CDR1 SGHVS and CDR2 FQNEAQ. The V gene lost 0 bases and the J gene lost 4 bases, with 12 bases spanning the gap. The CDR3 runs 15 residues. CDR3 residues: CASSLATQQGETQYF. CDR3 nucleotides: TGTGCCAGCAGCTTAGCGACCCAGCAGGGAGAGACCCAGTACTTC. Full variable domain (missing parts from reference TRBV7-8 and TRBJ2-5): GAGVSQSPRYKVAKRGQDVALRCDPISGHVSLFWYQQALGQGPEFLTYFQNEAQLDKSGLPSDRFFAERPEGSVSTLKIQRTQQEDSAVYLCASSLATQQGETQYFGPGTRLLVL.

The chain combines TRBV20-1 with TRBJ2-7; TRBD2 matches 8 bases. The CDR3 is 14 residues long. Germline V gene sequence: CDR1 DFQATT, CDR2 SNEGSKA (reference sequence). With 6 bases clipped from V and 0 bases from J, the junction kept 7 bases outside the gene matches. The CDR3 sequence: CSADSGVSSYEQYF. DNA of the CDR3: TGCAGTGCCGATAGCGGGGTAAGCTCCTACGAGCAGTACTTC.

The V gene is TRBV7-9, the J gene TRBJ2-1; 7 positions agree with TRBD1. The ends lost 5 bases at V and 3 bases at J; junction bases unmatched: 7. The CDR3 length is 15 residues. In germline, CDR1 is SEHNR, CDR2 FQNEAQ (reference sequence). CDR3 bases: TGTGCCAGCAGCCAAGACAGGGATTACTACAATGAGCAGTTCTTC. Translation gives CASSQDRDYYNEQFF.